The sequence of this T cell receptor (beta chain) was determined in a study of shared clonotypes between healthy human individuals. The study enrolled healthy HIV-negative adults without recent acute infections or vaccinations as donors. Genomic DNA of each subset was evenly split across several immunoSEQ plates. Only in-frame clones appear in the TCRdb table, and some are missing; sequencing was by immunoSEQ multiplex PCR. The sample includes 600,000 to 700,000 clones, 55% to 85% seen only once; the top ten take around 1.8%. Whole-study findings and limits: Generation probabilities were higher for clonotypes shared across all four sorted-subset donors than for unshared ones.

This clone was seen more than once but under ten times. The antigen is unknown. Sequencing used memory CD4+ T cells sorted from blood. The subset here: CD45RA-negative fraction. This sequence originates from a young woman in good health.

This chain's CDR3 is CAWKSARNTGELFF. Written as DNA, the CDR3 is TGTGCCTGGAAGTCAGCCCGTAACACCGGGGAGCTGTTTTTT. The V gene is TRBV30, the J gene TRBJ2-2; D gene unclear. V gave up 4 bases and J gave up 2 bases, with 11 bases separating them. The CDR3 loop spans 14 amino acids. Germline V gives CDR1 GTSNPN, CDR2 SVGIG (reference sequence).